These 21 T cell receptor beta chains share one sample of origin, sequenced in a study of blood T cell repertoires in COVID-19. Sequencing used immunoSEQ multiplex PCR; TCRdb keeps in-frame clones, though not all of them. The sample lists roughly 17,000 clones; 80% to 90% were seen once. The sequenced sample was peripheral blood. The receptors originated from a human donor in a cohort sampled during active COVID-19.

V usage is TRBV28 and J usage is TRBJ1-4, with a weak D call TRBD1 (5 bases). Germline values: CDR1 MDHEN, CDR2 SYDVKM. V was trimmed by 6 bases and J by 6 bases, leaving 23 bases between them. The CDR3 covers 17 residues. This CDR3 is CASSPTPRAGLHEKLFF. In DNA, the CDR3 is TGTGCCAGCAGCCCCACCCCCCGGGCAGGGCTGCATGAAAAACTGTTTTTT. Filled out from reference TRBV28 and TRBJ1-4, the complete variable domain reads DVKVTQSSRYLVKRTGEKVFLECVQDMDHENMFWYRQDPGLGLRLIYFSYDVKMKEKGDIPEGYSVSREKKERFSLILESASTNQTSMYLCASSPTPRAGLHEKLFFGSGTQLSVL.

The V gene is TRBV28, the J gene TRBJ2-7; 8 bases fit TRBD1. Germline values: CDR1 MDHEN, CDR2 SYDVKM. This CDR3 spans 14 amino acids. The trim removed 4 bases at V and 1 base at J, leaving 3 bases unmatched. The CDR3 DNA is TGTGCCAGCAGTTCTGGGACAGGTTCCTACGAGCAGTACTTC. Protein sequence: CASSSGTGSYEQYF.

CDR3: CASRSGPGNTIYF. The CDR3 nucleotides read TGTGCCAGCAGATCAGGGCCCGGAAACACCATATATTTT. The genes are TRBV2 and TRBJ1-3; tentatively, D is TRBD1 (5 bases). The CDR3 consists of 13 residues. Germline values: CDR1 SNHLY, CDR2 FYNNEI. The V end was cut by 6 bases, the J end by 4 bases, with 10 bases between. Complete variable domain (other parts from reference TRBV2 and TRBJ1-3): EPEVTQTPSHQVTQMGQEVILRCVPISNHLYFYWYRQILGQKVEFLVSFYNNEISEKSEIFDDQFSVERPDGSNFTLKIRSTKLEDSAMYFCASRSGPGNTIYFGEGSWLTVV.

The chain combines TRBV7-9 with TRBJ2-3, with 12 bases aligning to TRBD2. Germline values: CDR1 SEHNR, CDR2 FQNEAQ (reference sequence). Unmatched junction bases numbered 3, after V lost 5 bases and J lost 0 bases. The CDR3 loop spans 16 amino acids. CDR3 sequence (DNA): TGTGCCAGCAGCCCTGGGACTAGCGGGAGCACAGATACGCAGTATTTT. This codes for CASSPGTSGSTDTQYF.

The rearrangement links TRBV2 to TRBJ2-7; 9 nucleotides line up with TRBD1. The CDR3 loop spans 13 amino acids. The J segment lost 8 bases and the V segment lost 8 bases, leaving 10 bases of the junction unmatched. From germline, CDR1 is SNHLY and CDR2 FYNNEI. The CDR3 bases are TGTGCCAGCCAAGGGACAGGGAACCTTAAGCAGTACTTC. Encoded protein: CASQGTGNLKQYF.

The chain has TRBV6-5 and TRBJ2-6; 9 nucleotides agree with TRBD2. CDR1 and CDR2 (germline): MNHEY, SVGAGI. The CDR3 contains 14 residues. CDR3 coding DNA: TGTGCTGGGGCTAGCGGGATTGGGGCCAACGTCCTGACTTTC. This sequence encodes CAGASGIGANVLTF.

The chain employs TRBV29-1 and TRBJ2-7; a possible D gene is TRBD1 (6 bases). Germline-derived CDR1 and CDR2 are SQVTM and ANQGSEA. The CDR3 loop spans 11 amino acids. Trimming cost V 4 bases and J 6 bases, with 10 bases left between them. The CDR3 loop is CSVAQGSEQYF. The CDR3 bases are TGCAGCGTTGCCCAGGGGTCCGAGCAGTACTTC.

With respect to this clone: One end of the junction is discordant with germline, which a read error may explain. As DNA, the CDR3 is TGTGCCAGCTCGCCACAGCGGGCTGGAAACACCATATATTTT. It is translated as CASSPQRAGNTIYF. V usage is TRBV18 and J usage is TRBJ1-3; D is ambiguous. The CDR3 spans 14 residues. CDR1 KGHSH and CDR2 LQKENI come from the germline V gene.

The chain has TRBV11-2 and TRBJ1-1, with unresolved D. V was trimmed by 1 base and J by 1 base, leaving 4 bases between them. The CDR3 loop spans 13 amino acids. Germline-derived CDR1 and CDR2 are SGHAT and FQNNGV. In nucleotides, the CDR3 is TGTGCCAGCAGCTTAGGGCAGAACACTGAAGCTTTCTTT. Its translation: CASSLGQNTEAFF.

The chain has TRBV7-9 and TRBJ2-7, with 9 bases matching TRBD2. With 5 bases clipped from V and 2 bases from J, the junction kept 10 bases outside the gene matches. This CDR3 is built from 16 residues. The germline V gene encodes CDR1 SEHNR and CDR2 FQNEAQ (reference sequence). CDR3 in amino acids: CASSTALAGLTYEQYF. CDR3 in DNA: TGTGCCAGCAGCACTGCACTAGCGGGCCTAACCTACGAGCAGTACTTC.

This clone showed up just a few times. The CDR3 loop is CASSLGQNQPQHF. The CDR3 DNA follows: TGTGCCAGCAGCTTAGGACAGAATCAGCCCCAGCATTTT. This chain links TRBV11-1 with TRBJ1-5, with D possibly being TRBD1 (5 bases). Trimming took off 1 base at V and 4 bases at J, with 5 bases between the two ends. Germline values: CDR1 SGHAT, CDR2 FQDESV (reference sequence). This CDR3 spans 13 amino acids.

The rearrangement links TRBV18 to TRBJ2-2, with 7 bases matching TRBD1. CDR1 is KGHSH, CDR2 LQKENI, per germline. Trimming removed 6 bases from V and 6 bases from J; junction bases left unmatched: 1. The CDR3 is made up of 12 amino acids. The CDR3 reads CASSTGPGELFF. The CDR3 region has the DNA TGTGCCAGCTCGACAGGGCCCGGGGAGCTGTTTTTT. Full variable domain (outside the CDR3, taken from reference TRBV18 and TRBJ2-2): NAGVMQNPRHLVRRRGQEARLRCSPMKGHSHVYWYRQLPEEGLKFMVYLQKENIIDESGMPKERFSAEFPKEGPSILRIQQVVRGDSAAYFCASSTGPGELFFGEGSRLTVL.

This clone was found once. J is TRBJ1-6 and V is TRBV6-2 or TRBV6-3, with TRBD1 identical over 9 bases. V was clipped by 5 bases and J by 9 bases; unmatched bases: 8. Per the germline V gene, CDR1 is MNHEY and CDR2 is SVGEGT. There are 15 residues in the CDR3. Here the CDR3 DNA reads TGTGCCAGCAGTCCCCGGGGACAGGGCAGTTCACCCCTCCACTTT. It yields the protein CASSPRGQGSSPLHF.

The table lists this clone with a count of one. The CDR3 is CATPGRGHYNEQFF. CDR3 in DNA: TGTGCCACCCCCGGCAGGGGGCATTACAATGAGCAGTTCTTC. The chain joins TRBV24-1 to TRBJ2-1, with 8 positions matching TRBD1. In germline, CDR1 is KGHDR, CDR2 SFDVKD. The CDR3 sequence is 14 residues long. Trimming at V came to 9 bases and at J to 4 bases, leaving 7 bases not matched to a gene.

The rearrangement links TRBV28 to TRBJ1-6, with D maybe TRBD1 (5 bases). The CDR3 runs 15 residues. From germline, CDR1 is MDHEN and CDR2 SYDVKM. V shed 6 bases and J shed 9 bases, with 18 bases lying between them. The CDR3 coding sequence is TGTGCCAGCAGCCTTGACAGCCTCCCGTCTTCACCCCTCCACTTT. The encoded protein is CASSLDSLPSSPLHF.

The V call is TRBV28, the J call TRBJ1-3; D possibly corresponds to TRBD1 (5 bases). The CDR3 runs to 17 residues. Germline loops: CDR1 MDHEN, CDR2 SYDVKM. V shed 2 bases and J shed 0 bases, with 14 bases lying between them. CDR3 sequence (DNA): TGTGCCAGCAGTTTAGGGGCAGGTTTCTACTCTGGAAACACCATATATTTT. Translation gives CASSLGAGFYSGNTIYF. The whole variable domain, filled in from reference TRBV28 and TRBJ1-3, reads DVKVTQSSRYLVKRTGEKVFLECVQDMDHENMFWYRQDPGLGLRLIYFSYDVKMKEKGDIPEGYSVSREKKERFSLILESASTNQTSMYLCASSLGAGFYSGNTIYFGEGSWLTVV.

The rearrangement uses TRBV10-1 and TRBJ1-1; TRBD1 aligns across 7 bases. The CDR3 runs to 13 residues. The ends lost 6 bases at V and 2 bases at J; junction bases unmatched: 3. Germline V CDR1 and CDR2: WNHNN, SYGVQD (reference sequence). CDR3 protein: CASRQGINTEAFF. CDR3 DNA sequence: TGCGCCAGCAGACAGGGGATAAACACTGAAGCTTTCTTT.

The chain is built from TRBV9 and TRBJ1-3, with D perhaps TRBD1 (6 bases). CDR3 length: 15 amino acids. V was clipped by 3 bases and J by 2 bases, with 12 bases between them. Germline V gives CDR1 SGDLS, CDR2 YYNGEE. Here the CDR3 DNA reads TGTGCCAGCAGCGCAACACAGGGCCCTGGAAACACCATATATTTT. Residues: CASSATQGPGNTIYF. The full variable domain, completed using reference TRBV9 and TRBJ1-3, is DSGVTQTPKHLITATGQRVTLRCSPRSGDLSVYWYQQSLDQGLQFLIQYYNGEERAKGNILERFSAQQFPDLHSELNLSSLELGDSALYFCASSATQGPGNTIYFGEGSWLTVV.

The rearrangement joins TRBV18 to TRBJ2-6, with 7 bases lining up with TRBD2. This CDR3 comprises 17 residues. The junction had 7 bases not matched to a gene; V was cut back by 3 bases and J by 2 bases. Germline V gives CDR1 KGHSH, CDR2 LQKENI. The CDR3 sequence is CASSPDGRYPGANVLTF. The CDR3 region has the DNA TGTGCCAGCTCACCCGACGGGAGGTACCCTGGGGCCAACGTCCTGACTTTC. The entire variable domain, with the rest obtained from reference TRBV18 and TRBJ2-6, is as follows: NAGVMQNPRHLVRRRGQEARLRCSPMKGHSHVYWYRQLPEEGLKFMVYLQKENIIDESGMPKERFSAEFPKEGPSILRIQQVVRGDSAAYFCASSPDGRYPGANVLTFGAGSRLTVL.

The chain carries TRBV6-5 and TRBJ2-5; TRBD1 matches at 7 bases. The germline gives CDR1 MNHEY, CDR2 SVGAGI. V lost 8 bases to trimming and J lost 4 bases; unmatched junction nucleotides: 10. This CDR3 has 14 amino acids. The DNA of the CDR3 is TGTGCCAGCGGGGGACAGTCCTTGGGAGAGACCCAGTACTTC. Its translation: CASGGQSLGETQYF.

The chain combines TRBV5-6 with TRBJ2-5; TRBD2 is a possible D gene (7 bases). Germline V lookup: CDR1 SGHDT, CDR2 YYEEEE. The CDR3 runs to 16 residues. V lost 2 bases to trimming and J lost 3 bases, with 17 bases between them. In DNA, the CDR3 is TGTGCCAGCAGCTTCGGAGGGGGAGGGAGTGAAGAGACCCAGTACTTC. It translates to CASSFGGGGSEETQYF. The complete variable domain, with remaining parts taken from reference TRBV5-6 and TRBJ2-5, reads DAGVTQSPTHLIKTRGQQVTLRCSPKSGHDTVSWYQQALGQGPQFIFQYYEEEERQRGNFPDRFSGHQFPNYSSELNVNALLLGDSALYLCASSFGGGGSEETQYFGPGTRLLVL.